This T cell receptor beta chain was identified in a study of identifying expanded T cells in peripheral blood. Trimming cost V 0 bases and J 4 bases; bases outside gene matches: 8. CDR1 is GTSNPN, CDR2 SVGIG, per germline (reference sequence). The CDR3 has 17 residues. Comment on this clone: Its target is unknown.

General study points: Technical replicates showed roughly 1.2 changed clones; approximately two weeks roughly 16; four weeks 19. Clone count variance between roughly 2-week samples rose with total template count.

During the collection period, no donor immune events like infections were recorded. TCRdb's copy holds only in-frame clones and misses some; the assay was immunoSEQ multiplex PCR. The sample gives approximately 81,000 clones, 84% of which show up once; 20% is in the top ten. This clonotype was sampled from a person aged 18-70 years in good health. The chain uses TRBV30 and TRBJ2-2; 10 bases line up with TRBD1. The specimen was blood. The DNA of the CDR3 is TGTGCCTGGAGTGTACTGACAGGGGGCGATCGCACCGGGGAGCTGTTTTTT. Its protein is CAWSVLTGGDRTGELFF. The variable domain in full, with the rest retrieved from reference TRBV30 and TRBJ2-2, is SQTIHQWPATLVQPVGSPLSLECTVEGTSNPNLYWYRQAAGRGLQLLFYSVGIGQISSEVPQNLSASRPQDRQFILSSKKLLLSDSGFYLCAWSVLTGGDRTGELFFGEGSRLTVL.